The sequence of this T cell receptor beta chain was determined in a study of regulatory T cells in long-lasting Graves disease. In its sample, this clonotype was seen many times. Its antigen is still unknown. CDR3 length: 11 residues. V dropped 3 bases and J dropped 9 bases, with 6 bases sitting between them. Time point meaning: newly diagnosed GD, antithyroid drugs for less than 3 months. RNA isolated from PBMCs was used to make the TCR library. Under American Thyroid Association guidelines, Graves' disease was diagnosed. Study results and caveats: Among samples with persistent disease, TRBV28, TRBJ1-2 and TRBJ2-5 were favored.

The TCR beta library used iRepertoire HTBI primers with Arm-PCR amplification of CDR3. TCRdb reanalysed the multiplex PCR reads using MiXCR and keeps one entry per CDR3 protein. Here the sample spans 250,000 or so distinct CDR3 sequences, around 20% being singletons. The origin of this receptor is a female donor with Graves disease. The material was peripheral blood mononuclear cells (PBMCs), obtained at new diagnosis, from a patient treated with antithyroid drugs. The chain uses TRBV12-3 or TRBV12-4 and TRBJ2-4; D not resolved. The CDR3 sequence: CASSLVAIQYF. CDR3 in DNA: TGTGCCAGCAGTTTGGTTGCCATTCAGTACTTC.